These 23 T cell receptor beta chains were sequenced from one sample in a study of T cells in Graves' hyperthyroidism and ophthalmopathy. Amplification of TCR beta CDR3 regions was performed using RNA transcripts as template. HTBI primers drove first-round RT-PCR of the TCR CDR3. MiXCR, run by TCRdb on the multiplex PCR reads, gives a single entry per CDR3 protein. The sample includes about 180,000 distinct CDR3 sequences, over 15% of them seen just once. Material: blood. The receptors stem from a woman aged 50 to 60 with Graves' hyperthyroidism.

This clonotype was picked up many times. This chain links TRBV5-1 with TRBJ2-3; D not certain. The CDR3 is made up of 11 amino acids. The germline V gene has CDR1 SGHRS and CDR2 YFSETQ. Trimming cost V 4 bases and J 6 bases, with 6 bases left between them. This chain's CDR3 is CASSLSDTQYF. Here the CDR3 DNA reads TGCGCCAGCAGCCTGTCTGATACGCAGTATTTT.

This clonotype was seen many times. CDR3 residues: CASKEGLNTEAFF. DNA of the CDR3: TGTGCCAGTAAAGAGGGGTTGAACACTGAAGCTTTCTTT. V usage is TRBV19 and J usage is TRBJ1-1; a possible D gene is TRBD1 (5 bases). Germline lookup yields CDR1 LNHDA and CDR2 SQIVND (reference sequence). V gave up 7 bases and J gave up 0 bases, with 9 bases separating them. The CDR3 is made up of 13 amino acids.

This clonotype appeared many times. This chain links TRBV5-1 with TRBJ2-3; 7 positions match TRBD1. The CDR3 spans 14 residues. Trimming took 2 bases from V and 5 from J; bases not matched to a gene: 5. Germline values: CDR1 SGHRS, CDR2 YFSETQ. The CDR3 spells CASSFLTGKDTQYF. Written as DNA, the CDR3 is TGCGCCAGCAGCTTTTTGACAGGGAAAGATACGCAGTATTTT. Full variable domain (rest looked up from reference TRBV5-1 and TRBJ2-3): KAGVTQTPRYLIKTRGQQVTLSCSPISGHRSVSWYQQTPGQGLQFLFEYFSETQRNKGNFPGRFSGRQFSNSRSEMNVSTLELGDSALYLCASSFLTGKDTQYFGPGTRLTVL.

This clonotype was detected ten times or more. The gene calls are TRBV7-2 and TRBJ2-7; D is ambiguous. The V end lost 4 bases, the J end lost 3 bases, and 13 bases lay between the germline ends. This CDR3 has 14 amino acids. Germline V lookup: CDR1 SGHTA, CDR2 FQGNSA. In DNA form, the CDR3 reads TGTGCCAGCAGCTCCAATGCGGACCGCTACGAGCAGTACTTC. Protein sequence: CASSSNADRYEQYF.

Ten or more counts support this clonotype. V is TRBV12-3 or TRBV12-4 and J is TRBJ2-1; 8 bases are a match to TRBD2. Germline trimming cut 2 bases from V and 9 bases from J; bases unmatched to any gene: 12. The CDR3 runs 16 residues. The CDR3 loop reads CASSLISGGGHGEQFF. CDR3 in DNA: TGTGCCAGCAGTTTAATCTCGGGGGGGGGCCATGGTGAGCAGTTCTTC.

At least ten counts were recorded for this clonotype. The chain's CDR3 is CASIDQAENTEAFF. The CDR3 nucleotides are TGTGCCAGTATCGACCAGGCCGAGAACACTGAAGCTTTCTTT. The rearrangement uses TRBV19 and TRBJ1-1; the D is unclear. Per the germline V gene, CDR1 is LNHDA and CDR2 is SQIVND (reference sequence). Deletions cut 7 bases from V and 1 base from J, with 13 bases between. The CDR3 covers 14 residues.

This clonotype was picked up many times. The chain is built from TRBV29-1 and TRBJ2-2, with 8 bases that match TRBD1. CDR1 is SQVTM and CDR2 is ANQGSEA in the germline V gene. The CDR3 is made up of 14 amino acids. Unmatched junction bases numbered 9, after V lost 5 bases and J lost 7 bases. CDR3 DNA: TGCAGCGTTAACCCACACGGACAGGGCGGGGAGCTGTTTTTT. Encoded protein: CSVNPHGQGGELFF.

The chain joins TRBV6-1 to TRBJ2-4; no clear D gene. Trimming removed 8 bases at V and 9 bases at J, with 14 bases between. Germline CDR1 is MNHNS and CDR2 is SASEGT. The CDR3 has 12 amino acids. CDR3 nucleotides: TGTGCCAGCCGCCTGGGTTGGGGCATTCAGTACTTC. It specifies CASRLGWGIQYF.

Many counts were recorded for this clonotype. The gene calls are TRBV6-1 and TRBJ2-7, with TRBD2 as a possible D gene (6 bases). The CDR3 sequence is 14 residues long. CDR1 is MNHNS and CDR2 is SASEGT in the germline V gene. V lost 6 bases, J lost 3 bases, and 15 bases lay in between. The CDR3 coding sequence is TGTGCCAGCAGCCCCGGGAGAGCGGGCTACGAGCAGTACTTC. It translates to CASSPGRAGYEQYF.

This clonotype was recorded many times. The rearrangement links TRBV7-2 to TRBJ1-1; D is ambiguous. Germline CDR1 reads SGHTA; CDR2 reads FQGNSA. The V gene lost 5 bases and the J gene lost 4 bases, with 8 bases spanning the gap. The CDR3 length is 12 residues. CDR3: CASSHAGTEAFF. CDR3 DNA: TGTGCCAGCAGCCATGCAGGCACTGAAGCTTTCTTT.

This clonotype was observed a handful of times. The J gene is TRBJ2-2, the V gene TRBV9; 8 bases fit TRBD1. V was pared by 4 bases and J by 3 bases, with 5 bases of the junction left unmatched. The CDR3 is 15 residues long. Germline CDR1 SGDLS, CDR2 YYNGEE. The CDR3 bases are TGTGCCAGCAGCCCAGGGGGCGGTTACACCGGGGAGCTGTTTTTT. Translation: CASSPGGGYTGELFF.

This clonotype came up a few times. The rearrangement uses TRBV9 and TRBJ2-6; D not certain. Trimming cost V 4 bases and J 1 base, with 6 bases left between them. CDR1 SGDLS and CDR2 YYNGEE come from the germline V gene. This CDR3 contains 14 residues. DNA for the CDR3: TGTGCCAGCAGCCTACAATCTGGGGCCAACGTCCTGACTTTC. This gives the protein CASSLQSGANVLTF.

This clonotype was seen ten or more times. The V gene is TRBV11-2, the J gene TRBJ2-3; 10 bases are a match to TRBD1. The CDR3 spans 15 residues. Germline lookup yields CDR1 SGHAT and CDR2 FQNNGV. V was pared by 5 bases and J by 6 bases, with 8 bases of the junction left unmatched. The CDR3 here is CASSPGTGELDTQYF. CDR3 in DNA: TGTGCCAGCAGCCCCGGGACAGGGGAATTGGATACGCAGTATTTT.

This clonotype was recorded many times. This sequence joins TRBV7-9 and TRBJ1-1; 7 bases map to TRBD1. In germline, CDR1 is SEHNR, CDR2 FQNEAQ (reference sequence). This CDR3 has 14 amino acids. V was pared by 3 bases and J by 4 bases, with 5 bases of the junction left unmatched. The CDR3, as DNA: TGTGCCAGCAGCTTTACAGGGGTCGGCACTGAAGCTTTCTTT. Its translation: CASSFTGVGTEAFF.

This clonotype showed up many times. This sequence joins TRBV18 and TRBJ1-1; D is possibly TRBD1 (6 bases). This CDR3 spans 16 amino acids. Looked up from germline, CDR1 is KGHSH and CDR2 is LQKENI. Trimming pared 4 bases from V and 0 bases from J, leaving 15 bases between. CDR3 nucleotide sequence: TGTGCCAGCTCACATAACAGGGCGGACATGAACACTGAAGCTTTCTTT. Its protein product is CASSHNRADMNTEAFF.

This clonotype has at least ten counts. This chain links TRBV20-1 with TRBJ1-4; 9 nucleotides line up with TRBD1. This CDR3 is built from 12 residues. CDR1 and CDR2 (germline): DFQATT, SNEGSKA (reference sequence). V gave up 3 bases and J gave up 7 bases; unmatched junction bases: 0. This CDR3 reads CSARDRGEKLFF. The CDR3 nucleotides read TGCAGTGCTAGGGACAGGGGTGAAAAACTGTTTTTT.

This clonotype was recorded a few times. The genes are TRBV7-9 and TRBJ1-6, with D possibly being TRBD1 (5 bases). V was clipped by 8 bases and J by 7 bases, with 9 bases between them. Germline V gene data show CDR1 as SEHNR and CDR2 as FQNEAQ (reference sequence). The CDR3 loop spans 12 amino acids. CDR3 DNA: TGTGCCAGCCCGGAGGGGAATTCACCCCTCCACTTT. Translation gives CASPEGNSPLHF.

The chain couples TRBV12-3 or TRBV12-4 to TRBJ2-1, with TRBD2 matching 13 bases. The length of the CDR3 is 19 residues. V shed 3 bases, J shed 7 bases, and the junction held 15 bases outside the gene matches. The CDR3 region is CASSLEPFQTSGRRNEQFF. CDR3 bases: TGTGCCAGCAGTTTGGAACCGTTTCAGACTAGCGGGAGGAGAAATGAGCAGTTCTTC.

This clonotype has ten or more counts. The CDR3 is CASSQDRGRGQYF. CDR3 in DNA: TGCGCCAGCAGCCAAGATCGGGGGAGGGGGCAGTACTTC. This rearrangement joins TRBV4-3 to TRBJ2-7, with 7 bases that match TRBD2. J gave up 9 bases and V 0 bases, and 5 bases lay outside the gene matches. CDR1 is LGHNA, CDR2 YSLEER, per germline. The length of the CDR3 is 13 residues.

This clonotype was observed at least ten times. V is TRBV12-3 or TRBV12-4 and J is TRBJ1-5; D unclear. The V and J ends lost 3 bases and 2 bases respectively, with 8 bases between them. The CDR3 covers 14 residues. CDR3 region: CASSFGRGNQPQHF. The CDR3 nucleotides read TGTGCCAGCAGTTTCGGACGGGGCAATCAGCCCCAGCATTTT.

The chain uses TRBV7-9 and TRBJ2-2, with D possibly matching TRBD1 (6 bases). The V end was cut by 2 bases, the J end by 6 bases, with 13 bases between. The germline V gene has CDR1 SEHNR and CDR2 FQNEAQ (reference sequence). This CDR3 has 15 amino acids. The CDR3 bases are TGTGCCAGCAGCTTAATTTCAGGGGTGCCCGGGGAGCTGTTTTTT. Translating gives CASSLISGVPGELFF.

This clonotype was counted only a few times. The chain has TRBV18 and TRBJ1-3; 8 nucleotides agree with TRBD1. V was pared by 4 bases and J by 2 bases, with 13 bases of the junction left unmatched. This CDR3 is built from 18 residues. Looked up from germline, CDR1 is KGHSH and CDR2 is LQKENI. CDR3 sequence (DNA): TGTGCCAGCTCACTTAAGCCGGGACAGGACAGAACTGGAAACACCATATATTTT. Protein: CASSLKPGQDRTGNTIYF.

This clonotype occurred many times. The gene calls are TRBV5-1 and TRBJ2-7, with 16 bases aligning to TRBD2. The junction had 6 bases not matched to a gene; V was cut back by 4 bases and J by 2 bases. The CDR3 is made up of 17 amino acids. CDR1 and CDR2 from the germline V gene are SGHRS and YFSETQ. The CDR3 reads CASSDPGLAGGPYEQYF. For the CDR3, the DNA is TGCGCCAGCAGCGATCCGGGACTAGCGGGGGGGCCCTACGAGCAGTACTTC. Supplemented by reference TRBV5-1 and TRBJ2-7, the full variable domain reads KAGVTQTPRYLIKTRGQQVTLSCSPISGHRSVSWYQQTPGQGLQFLFEYFSETQRNKGNFPGRFSGRQFSNSRSEMNVSTLELGDSALYLCASSDPGLAGGPYEQYFGPGTRLTVT.